These 23 T cell receptor beta chains share one sample of origin, sequenced in a study of HIV-infected patients and healthy controls. Follow-up blood was drawn about 14 weeks, roughly three months, after antiretroviral therapy began. All unsorted peripheral T cells were captured because whole blood was used without fractionation. 450 to 600 ng RNA was reverse transcribed with alpha and beta constant-region primers. Alpha and beta chain libraries were made separately by chain-specific third strand synthesis with multiplexing indices. One entry per CDR3 protein results from TCRdb running MiXCR on the 5' RACE reads. The sample records some 6,600 distinct CDR3 sequences, over 7.5% being singletons. This specimen was blood, taken during antiretroviral therapy. The receptors shown here come from an adult with HIV infection.

This clonotype is labeled medium-sized. The J gene is TRBJ2-3, the V gene TRBV4-2, with a tentative D call TRBD1 (5 bases). The CDR3 is made up of 14 amino acids. The V end was cut by 3 bases, the J end by 0 bases, with 7 bases between. Germline-derived CDR1 and CDR2 are LGHNA and YNFKEQ. CDR3 nucleotides: TGTGCCAGCAGCCAGAGACAGAGCACAGATACGCAGTATTTT. This codes for CASSQRQSTDTQYF.

There are many counts of this clonotype. The chain combines TRBV5-6 with TRBJ1-2; maybe TRBD1 (6 bases). Trimming removed 0 bases at V and 4 bases at J, with 16 bases between. The CDR3 sequence is 16 residues long. The V gene's germline CDR1 is SGHDT and CDR2 YYEEEE. The CDR3 sequence is CASSLGFTGIGYGYTF. CDR3 in DNA: TGTGCCAGCAGCTTGGGTTTTACAGGGATCGGCTATGGCTACACCTTC.

This clonotype qualifies as medium-sized (0.01 to 0.1%). The J gene is TRBJ2-3, the V gene TRBV4-1, with D possibly being TRBD1 (5 bases). Germline CDR1 and CDR2: MGHRA and YSYEKL. The CDR3 length is 17 residues. V gave up 2 bases and J gave up 2 bases, with 17 bases separating them. The CDR3 is CASSQLLGQGNTDTQYF. The CDR3, as DNA: TGCGCCAGCAGCCAACTGTTGGGGCAGGGAAACACAGATACGCAGTATTTT.

This clonotype has a count of ten or more. This chain uses TRBV20-1 with TRBJ2-1; D gene uncertain. The CDR3 spans 15 residues. Trimming took off 0 bases at V and 4 bases at J, with 13 bases between the two ends. The germline V gene has CDR1 DFQATT and CDR2 SNEGSKA (reference sequence). CDR3: CSARDLSALYNEQFF. The DNA for the CDR3 is TGCAGTGCTAGAGATCTCAGCGCCTTATACAATGAGCAGTTCTTC.

This clonotype is medium-sized. The rearrangement uses TRBV7-2 and TRBJ2-1; the match to TRBD2 covers 10 bases. The germline V gene encodes CDR1 SGHTA and CDR2 FQGNSA. V lost 1 base and J lost 6; bases outside the gene matches: 6. The CDR3 is 16 amino acids. CDR3 loop: CASSLERTSGLNEQFF. The CDR3 region has the DNA TGTGCCAGCAGCTTAGAAAGGACTAGCGGCCTCAATGAGCAGTTCTTC.

This clonotype qualifies as medium-sized (0.01 to 0.1%). This chain links TRBV20-1 with TRBJ1-2, with 9 bases aligning to TRBD1. This CDR3 is 13 amino acids long. Per germline, CDR1 DFQATT and CDR2 SNEGSKA (reference sequence). J gave up 8 bases and V 6 bases, and 10 bases lay outside the gene matches. The DNA of the CDR3 is TGCAGTGCATCGAACGGGACAGGGAGAGGCTACACCTTC. This codes for CSASNGTGRGYTF.

The chain carries TRBV4-1 and TRBJ2-7; 9 bases align to TRBD1. The germline CDR1 and CDR2 sequences are MGHRA and YSYEKL. This CDR3 is 16 amino acids long. J gave up 1 base and V 4 bases, and 8 bases lay outside the gene matches. The CDR3 reads CASSLAVTGGSYEQYF. DNA of the CDR3: TGCGCCAGCAGCCTAGCAGTGACAGGGGGTTCCTACGAGCAGTACTTC.

In its sample, this clonotype ranks as medium-sized. The genes are TRBV6-2 or TRBV6-3 and TRBJ1-1, with D possibly being TRBD1 (5 bases). CDR3 length: 15 amino acids. Germline V gives CDR1 MNHEY, CDR2 SVGEGT. The V end was cut by 0 bases, the J end by 3 bases, with 11 bases between. The CDR3 region is CASSYSSGGYTEAFF. CDR3 DNA sequence: TGTGCCAGCAGTTACTCGTCGGGGGGTTACACTGAAGCTTTCTTT.

This clonotype appeared many times. The gene calls are TRBV27 and TRBJ2-5, with D possibly being TRBD1 (6 bases). Trimming removed 6 bases from V and 7 bases from J, with 15 bases in between. Per germline, CDR1 MNHEY and CDR2 SMNVEV (reference sequence). The CDR3 is 13 residues long. CDR3 in amino acids: CASSSTGRLTQYF. CDR3 nucleotide sequence: TGTGCCAGCAGCTCTACAGGGCGGCTGACCCAGTACTTC.

The CDR3 here is CASSYYLNEGTEAFF. In DNA, the CDR3 is TGTGCCAGCAGTTACTACCTCAATGAGGGCACTGAAGCTTTCTTT. The J gene is TRBJ1-1, the V gene TRBV6-6; D is uncertain. Germline V CDR1 and CDR2: MNHNY, SVGAGI (reference sequence). This CDR3 is built from 15 residues. The V end lost 1 base, the J end lost 4 bases, and 13 bases lay between the germline ends.

This clonotype appeared many times. The gene calls are TRBV7-2 and TRBJ2-3, with D perhaps matching TRBD1 or TRBD2 (5 bases each). The CDR3 sequence is 16 residues long. Germline loops: CDR1 SGHTA, CDR2 FQGNSA. V was clipped by 0 bases and J by 6 bases, with 16 bases between them. The CDR3 DNA follows: TGTGCCAGCAGCTTAGCGGGGGTGGGGTTGGTCGATACGCAGTATTTT. This encodes CASSLAGVGLVDTQYF. The variable domain in full, completed from reference TRBV7-2 and TRBJ2-3, reads GAGVSQSPSNKVTEKGKDVELRCDPISGHTALYWYRQSLGQGLEFLIYFQGNSAPDKSGLPSDRFSAERTGGSVSTLTIQRTQQEDSAVYLCASSLAGVGLVDTQYFGPGTRLTVL.

In this sample, this clonotype turned up a few times. CDR3 sequence reads: CSARDLPRKGILHAYEQYF. The CDR3 DNA reads TGCAGTGCTAGAGATCTTCCTAGAAAAGGGATCCTACACGCCTACGAGCAGTACTTC. The genes are TRBV20-1 and TRBJ2-7; D remains ambiguous. From germline, CDR1 is DFQATT and CDR2 SNEGSKA (reference sequence). There are 19 residues in the CDR3. Trimming pared 0 bases from V and 2 bases from J, leaving 26 bases between.

This clonotype was picked up many times. This chain uses TRBV24-1 with TRBJ2-1, with TRBD2 matching 9 bases. Germline CDR1 reads KGHDR; CDR2 reads SFDVKD. The V and J ends lost 4 bases and 0 bases, in that order; junction bases with no gene match: 3. This CDR3 is built from 16 residues. The CDR3 sequence: CATSEVAGVSYNEQFF. Written as DNA, the CDR3 is TGTGCCACCAGTGAAGTAGCGGGGGTCTCCTACAATGAGCAGTTCTTC.

This clonotype was found a few times. The chain has TRBV6-2 or TRBV6-3 and TRBJ2-2; 7 bases agree with TRBD1. The CDR3 extends over 15 amino acids. J gave up 7 bases and V 6 bases, and 11 bases lay outside the gene matches. The germline V gene has CDR1 MNHEY and CDR2 SVGEGT. The CDR3 DNA is TGTGCCAGCAGCCGAGGGACAGACCTCAACGGGGAGCTGTTTTTT. Translating it yields CASSRGTDLNGELFF.

This clonotype has just a few counts. In DNA form, the CDR3 reads TGTGCCAGCAGCCTAATGGGGGGACAGAGCTCCTACGAGCAGTACTTC. The encoded protein is CASSLMGGQSSYEQYF. The chain recombines TRBV7-9 with TRBJ2-7, with D possibly TRBD1 on 7 matching bases. The CDR3 has 16 residues. CDR1 is SEHNR and CDR2 is FQNEAQ in the germline V gene (reference sequence). V was cut by 5 bases and J by 0 bases, with 17 bases left in between.

This clonotype was counted ten times or more. This chain uses TRBV27 with TRBJ2-7; D gene uncertain. CDR1 is MNHEY, CDR2 SMNVEV, per germline (reference sequence). CDR3 length equals 16 residues. V was trimmed by 1 base and J by 1 base, leaving 14 bases between them. CDR3 region: CASSLYGISRSYEQYF. CDR3 bases: TGTGCCAGCAGTTTATATGGGATAAGTCGGTCCTACGAGCAGTACTTC.

This clonotype is termed medium-sized. This chain connects TRBV27 to TRBJ1-5; TRBD1 might be the D (6 bases). The germline gives CDR1 MNHEY, CDR2 SMNVEV (reference sequence). The CDR3 loop spans 13 amino acids. V lost 8 bases to trimming and J lost 6 bases, with 14 bases between them. CDR3 amino acids: CASGAGVGQPQHF. CDR3 in DNA: TGTGCCAGCGGGGCAGGGGTAGGTCAGCCCCAGCATTTT.

The sample holds many counts of this clonotype. The chain has TRBV19 and TRBJ1-1, with D perhaps matching TRBD1 (6 bases). CDR3 size: 14 residues. Per germline, CDR1 LNHDA and CDR2 SQIVND (reference sequence). Trimming took off 6 bases at V and 3 bases at J, with 14 bases between the two ends. CDR3 loop: CASSRNRAHTEAFF. The CDR3 DNA sequence: TGTGCCAGTAGCAGAAACAGGGCCCACACTGAAGCTTTCTTT.

This chain's CDR3 is CASASWFPSSTDTQYF. The CDR3 DNA reads TGTGCCAGCGCCTCGTGGTTTCCATCTAGCACAGATACGCAGTATTTT. The gene calls are TRBV7-6 and TRBJ2-3; no clear D. The CDR3 contains 16 residues. The V gene's germline CDR1 is SGHVS and CDR2 FNYEAQ. V was trimmed by 8 bases and J by 0 bases, leaving 18 bases between them.

This clonotype is labeled large. The chain employs TRBV10-3 and TRBJ2-5, with 10 bases identical to TRBD2. J was trimmed by 5 bases and V by 2 bases; bases with no gene match: 5. Per the germline V gene, CDR1 is ENHRY and CDR2 is SYGVKD. The CDR3 covers 15 residues. This chain's CDR3 is CAISEPSGSPETQYF. In DNA, the CDR3 is TGTGCCATCAGTGAGCCTAGCGGGAGTCCCGAGACCCAGTACTTC.

This clonotype has at least ten counts. This chain connects TRBV27 to TRBJ2-3; D is undetermined. Germline values: CDR1 MNHEY, CDR2 SMNVEV (reference sequence). The CDR3 contains 17 residues. V was clipped by 4 bases and J by 1 base, with 18 bases between them. CDR3 sequence reads: CASSSNYEARGTDTQYF. In DNA form, the CDR3 reads TGTGCCAGCAGTTCCAACTACGAGGCACGGGGCACAGATACGCAGTATTTT.

This clonotype has at least ten counts. This rearrangement joins TRBV30 to TRBJ2-7, with D possibly being TRBD2 (5 bases). The CDR3 runs to 11 residues. From germline, CDR1 is GTSNPN and CDR2 SVGIG (reference sequence). Trimming left V 1 base short and J 8 bases short, with 9 bases between. The CDR3 spells CAWSAGYKQYF. In DNA, the CDR3 is TGTGCCTGGAGTGCGGGGTACAAGCAGTACTTC.

By its share, this clonotype is medium-sized (0.01 to 0.1%). The chain has TRBV11-2 and TRBJ1-2; tentative D call: TRBD1 (5 bases). Trimming left V 6 bases short and J 0 bases short, with 14 bases between. Germline assignment: CDR1 SGHAT and CDR2 FQNNGV. There are 15 residues in the CDR3. CDR3 region: CASRDYGASNYGYTF. CDR3 bases: TGTGCCAGCAGGGACTACGGGGCCTCTAACTATGGCTACACCTTC. The full variable domain, rest sourced from reference TRBV11-2 and TRBJ1-2, is EAGVAQSPRYKIIEKRQSVAFWCNPISGHATLYWYQQILGQGPKLLIQFQNNGVVDDSQLPKDRFSAERLKGVDSTLKIQPAKLEDSAVYLCASRDYGASNYGYTFGSGTRLTVV.